This note documents a single T cell receptor (beta chain) sequence. What it binds is not known. The data were obtained in a study of cytomegalovirus exposure and HLA in healthy donors. Study-level points and caveats: Most TCR sequences showed up rarely, but some public TCRs showed up in many donors. Analysis performed later found under 20,000 TCR beta sequences associated with HLA alleles at 0.05 false discovery rate.

The PCR had 60 Vbeta and 13 Jbeta primers. Profiling relied on immunoSEQ multiplex PCR, and the TCRdb table lists in-frame clones only, not all of them. The sample yields 80,000 to 90,000 clones, about four fifths seen once. V was cut by 5 bases and J by 5 bases, with 17 bases left in between. Germline loops: CDR1 MDHEN, CDR2 SYDVKM. This CDR3 comprises 15 residues. Sequenced material: PBMCs. V usage is TRBV28 and J usage is TRBJ2-3; tentatively, D is TRBD1 (5 bases). The source of this sequence is a woman in her thirties in good health and CMV-seronegative. The CDR3 reads CASSQHPAGIDTQYF. In nucleotides, the CDR3 is TGTGCCAGCAGTCAACACCCGGCAGGGATAGATACGCAGTATTTT.